The 23 T cell receptor beta chains below were found in one sample sequenced in a study of shared clonotypes between healthy human individuals. Terminally differentiated effector memory CD45RA+ cells were excluded from the naive CD8 cells, which were CD45RO-negative and positively selected for CCR7. Measured with immunoSEQ multiplex PCR; TCRdb has only the in-frame clones, and not every one. The sample yields hundreds of thousands of clones, roughly 92% seen once. The sequencing sample was made of naive CD8+ T cells sorted from blood. Source of these receptors: a young man in good health.

This clone was recorded a few times. The V gene is TRBV27, the J gene TRBJ1-1; D remains unclear. With 1 base removed from V and 2 bases from J, the gap between germline ends came to 11 bases. The CDR3 is 15 amino acids. Germline V lookup: CDR1 MNHEY, CDR2 SMNVEV (reference sequence). The CDR3 nucleotides read TGTGCCAGCAGTTTATATCCCAGTGGTAACACTGAAGCTTTCTTT. Amino acids: CASSLYPSGNTEAFF.

The V and J genes are TRBV5-6 and TRBJ1-4, with a tentative D call TRBD1 (6 bases). The length of the CDR3 is 15 residues. Germline CDR1 and CDR2: SGHDT and YYEEEE. Trimming removed 0 bases at V and 8 bases at J, with 14 bases between. The CDR3 sequence: CASSLVGGSWEKLFF. The CDR3, as DNA: TGTGCCAGCAGCTTGGTGGGGGGCTCTTGGGAAAAACTGTTTTTT.

CDR3 sequence reads: CASSGPGEVEQYF. The CDR3 DNA reads as TGCGCCAGCAGCGGGCCCGGGGAGGTCGAGCAGTACTTC. The rearrangement joins TRBV4-3 to TRBJ2-7, with D perhaps TRBD2 (6 bases). With 5 bases removed from V and 6 bases from J, the gap between germline ends came to 14 bases. Germline V gene data show CDR1 as LGHNA and CDR2 as YSLEER. This CDR3 region has 13 residues.

The chain links TRBV27 to TRBJ1-1; possibly TRBD1 for D (6 bases). Trimming removed 5 bases from V and 4 bases from J, with 17 bases in between. CDR3 length: 15 amino acids. The germline CDR1 and CDR2 sequences are MNHEY and SMNVEV (reference sequence). The CDR3 nucleotides are TGTGCCAGCAGTGCCCAGGGGATCCTGACCACTGAAGCTTTCTTT. This translates into CASSAQGILTTEAFF.

V is TRBV15 and J is TRBJ1-4; possibly TRBD1 for D (5 bases). Germline loops: CDR1 LNHNV, CDR2 YYDKDF (reference sequence). Trimming removed 1 base from V and 6 bases from J, with 15 bases in between. The length of the CDR3 is 16 residues. The CDR3 DNA is TGTGCCACCAGCAGAGTGGTCGGAGGGACGGATGAAAAACTGTTTTTT. It yields the protein CATSRVVGGTDEKLFF.

The V gene is TRBV7-8, the J gene TRBJ2-7; TRBD2 matches at 8 bases. The J segment lost 5 bases and the V segment lost 0 bases, leaving 9 bases of the junction unmatched. This CDR3 region has 16 residues. Germline V CDR1 and CDR2: SGHVS, FQNEAQ. CDR3 DNA: TGTGCCAGCAGCTTAGCGCCAGCGGGAGTGTTCGACGAGCAGTACTTC. Translating gives CASSLAPAGVFDEQYF.

This clone has just one count. The rearrangement links TRBV10-3 to TRBJ2-1, with TRBD2 matching 11 bases. The CDR3 is 15 amino acids. Germline lookup yields CDR1 ENHRY and CDR2 SYGVKD. Unmatched junction bases numbered 6, after V lost 7 bases and J lost 4 bases. The CDR3 is CAINPGTSGYNEQFF. CDR3 nucleotide sequence: TGTGCCATCAACCCAGGGACTAGCGGATACAATGAGCAGTTCTTC.

This clone appeared a single time. The DNA of the CDR3 is TGCAGTGCCCTTAGGGGGACCCAGTACTTC. Translating it yields CSALRGTQYF. This sequence joins TRBV20-1 and TRBJ2-5; D may be TRBD1 (5 bases). Trimming shortened V by 6 bases and J by 7 bases, and 9 bases separated the two germline ends. The CDR3 consists of 10 residues. CDR1 is DFQATT, CDR2 SNEGSKA, per germline (reference sequence).

The chain uses TRBV6-4 and TRBJ2-1; D not certain. The V end was cut by 1 base, the J end by 7 bases, with 8 bases between. The CDR3 runs 13 residues. Germline V gene lookup returns CDR1 MRHNA and CDR2 SNTAGT. The CDR3 loop reads CASSDYEGNEQFF. In nucleotides, the CDR3 is TGTGCCAGCAGTGACTACGAAGGGAATGAGCAGTTCTTC.

CDR3 coding DNA: TGCGCCAGCAGCCAATTCCGGGACGATTTATCGTTCTTC. Its protein product is CASSQFRDDLSFF. This chain connects TRBV4-3 to TRBJ2-1; D may match TRBD1 or TRBD2 (5 bases each). Germline CDR1 reads LGHNA; CDR2 reads YSLEER. Deletions cut 2 bases from V and 15 bases from J, with 17 bases between. The CDR3 has 13 amino acids.

A single count supports this clone. V is TRBV10-3 and J is TRBJ1-5, with D possibly TRBD1 on 6 matching bases. CDR1 is ENHRY and CDR2 is SYGVKD in the germline V gene. The CDR3 is made up of 16 amino acids. The V and J ends lost 3 bases and 5 bases respectively, with 17 bases between them. CDR3 amino acids: CAISERGAGVDQPQHF. CDR3 bases: TGTGCCATCAGTGAACGCGGGGCAGGGGTAGATCAGCCCCAGCATTTT.

The chain has TRBV29-1 and TRBJ2-7; a weak D match, TRBD1 (6 bases). CDR1 and CDR2 from the germline V gene are SQVTM and ANQGSEA. Trimming took 1 base from V and 7 from J, leaving 11 bases between them. The CDR3 consists of 12 residues. The CDR3 spells CSVEVQGWEQYF. The CDR3 DNA follows: TGCAGCGTTGAAGTCCAGGGGTGGGAGCAGTACTTC.

The rearrangement uses TRBV10-3 and TRBJ2-5; D gene uncertain. Trimming left V 6 bases short and J 5 bases short, with 19 bases between. Germline loops: CDR1 ENHRY, CDR2 SYGVKD. The CDR3 totals 15 residues. The CDR3 spells CAIRAGVTAWETQYF. CDR3 DNA sequence: TGTGCCATCAGGGCCGGAGTTACGGCGTGGGAGACCCAGTACTTC.

The chain recombines TRBV7-9 with TRBJ2-7; 8 positions match TRBD1. This CDR3 is 14 amino acids long. From germline, CDR1 is SEHNR and CDR2 FQNEAQ (reference sequence). Trimming at V came to 5 bases and at J to 3 bases, leaving 6 bases not matched to a gene. This CDR3 reads CASSQGQGFYEQYF. Here the CDR3 DNA reads TGTGCCAGCAGCCAAGGACAGGGATTCTACGAGCAGTACTTC.

The rearrangement links TRBV7-6 to TRBJ2-1; D may be TRBD2 (6 bases). Germline assignment: CDR1 SGHVS and CDR2 FNYEAQ. This CDR3 has 16 residues. Trimming shortened V by 5 bases and J by 2 bases, and 16 bases separated the two germline ends. For the CDR3, the DNA is TGTGCCAGCAGCCACCTCGGGGAGGCGACCTACAATGAGCAGTTCTTC. Translating it yields CASSHLGEATYNEQFF. The full variable domain, its missing parts supplied by reference TRBV7-6 and TRBJ2-1, is GAGVSQSPRYKVTKRGQDVALRCDPISGHVSLYWYRQALGQGPEFLTYFNYEAQQDKSGLPNDRFSAERPEGSISTLTIQRTEQRDSAMYRCASSHLGEATYNEQFFGPGTRLTVL.

A note on this clone: Other nucleotide sequences in the sample specify the same CDR3. This rearrangement joins TRBV11-2 to TRBJ2-7; TRBD2 matches 9 bases. The trim removed 4 bases at V and 7 bases at J, leaving 8 bases unmatched. This CDR3 comprises 14 residues. Germline values: CDR1 SGHAT, CDR2 FQNNGV. The CDR3 region is CASSSRGGAREQYF. In nucleotides, the CDR3 is TGTGCCAGCAGCTCGCGGGGGGGGGCGCGGGAGCAGTACTTC.

The rearrangement uses TRBV27 and TRBJ2-7; 9 bases are shared with TRBD1. CDR3 length: 14 amino acids. V lost 6 bases to trimming and J lost 4 bases; unmatched junction nucleotides: 7. Looked up from germline, CDR1 is MNHEY and CDR2 is SMNVEV (reference sequence). CDR3 coding DNA: TGTGCCAGCAGGATGGGACAGGGTAATTACGAGCAGTACTTC. Its protein product is CASRMGQGNYEQYF.

This clone showed up just once. The same CDR3 is also encoded by other DNA sequences in this sample. The V and J genes are TRBV27 and TRBJ2-7; D is ambiguous. V dropped 3 bases and J dropped 0 bases, with 9 bases sitting between them. The CDR3 is made up of 14 amino acids. Germline loops: CDR1 MNHEY, CDR2 SMNVEV (reference sequence). This CDR3 is CASSFSRSSYEQYF. Written as DNA, the CDR3 is TGTGCCAGCAGTTTTAGTCGGAGCTCCTACGAGCAGTACTTC.

This chain uses TRBV6-1 with TRBJ1-1, with D uncertain. This CDR3 has 16 amino acids. Germline assignment: CDR1 MNHNS and CDR2 SASEGT. The ends were cut back, 5 bases at V and 1 base at J, with 17 bases in the middle. CDR3 bases: TGTGCCAGCAGTAAAGGTTCCTTGGGCGAGAACACTGAAGCTTTCTTT. Translation gives CASSKGSLGENTEAFF.

This clone was recorded once. The V gene is TRBV15, the J gene TRBJ2-1; 11 nucleotides align to TRBD2. The germline V gene has CDR1 LNHNV and CDR2 YYDKDF (reference sequence). V was clipped by 7 bases and J by 4 bases; unmatched bases: 6. The CDR3 length is 15 residues. Written as DNA, the CDR3 is TGTGCCACCAAAGTCGGGACTAGCGGTTACAATGAGCAGTTCTTC. This codes for CATKVGTSGYNEQFF.

The chain recombines TRBV10-3 with TRBJ1-2, with D unclear. Germline CDR1 and CDR2: ENHRY and SYGVKD. CDR3 length equals 13 residues. V shed 7 bases and J shed 4 bases, with 13 bases lying between them. This CDR3 is CAIMGKSSYGYTF. CDR3 DNA: TGTGCCATCATGGGGAAGTCGAGCTATGGCTACACCTTC.

V usage is TRBV5-6 and J usage is TRBJ1-1; TRBD1 might be the D (5 bases). Germline V gene sequence: CDR1 SGHDT, CDR2 YYEEEE. The CDR3 extends over 14 amino acids. V was pared by 0 bases and J by 5 bases, with 11 bases between. CDR3 sequence: CASSLAGTRTEAFF. In DNA form, the CDR3 reads TGTGCCAGCAGCTTGGCAGGGACGAGGACTGAAGCTTTCTTT.

The chain links TRBV5-1 to TRBJ2-1; D may match TRBD1 or TRBD2 (5 bases each). V was cut by 4 bases and J by 7 bases, with 18 bases left in between. CDR1 SGHRS and CDR2 YFSETQ come from the germline V gene. The CDR3 has 15 amino acids. The CDR3 sequence is CASSTTGKGSNEQFF. For the CDR3, the DNA is TGCGCCAGCAGCACAACCGGGAAGGGGAGTAATGAGCAGTTCTTC.